This TCR beta chain was sequenced during a study of T cells in Graves' hyperthyroidism and ophthalmopathy. This clonotype was detected many times. The CDR3 has 12 residues. V gave up 3 bases and J gave up 9 bases, with 8 bases separating them. Germline loops: CDR1 SEHNR, CDR2 FQNEAQ (reference sequence). Researchers took RNA transcripts and amplified the TCR beta CDR3 regions from them. HTBI primers were used for first-round RT-PCR of the TCR CDR3. TCRdb passed the multiplex PCR reads through MiXCR, listing each CDR3 protein once. The table lists roughly 170,000 distinct CDR3 sequences, over 15% of them singletons, with around 27% in the top ten.

The chain employs TRBV7-9 and TRBJ2-2, with D hard to call. This clonotype was sampled from a woman aged 45-65 years with Graves' hyperthyroidism. Sequencing was performed on blood. The CDR3 nucleotides are TGTGCCAGCAGCTTGAGTAACCGGGAGCTGTTTTTT. Its protein is CASSLSNRELFF. The full variable domain, in which reference TRBV7-9 and TRBJ2-2 provide the parts outside the CDR3, is DTGVSQNPRHKITKRGQNVTFRCDPISEHNRLYWYRQTLGQGPEFLTYFQNEAQLEKSRLLSDRFSAERPKGSFSTLEIQRTEQGDSAMYLCASSLSNRELFFGEGSRLTVL.